These 21 T cell receptor beta chains originate from one sample sequenced in a study of Ad26.COV2.S vaccination and SARS-CoV-2 variants. The protocol was immunoSEQ multiplex PCR, while the TCRdb copy is restricted to in-frame clones and leaves out a portion. The sample lists around 170,000 clones, around nine tenths seen once, with less than 6% in the top ten. This specimen consisted of peripheral blood, obtained after recovery from COVID-19. The receptors originated from a human donor who had recovered from COVID-19.

The chain links TRBV2 to TRBJ2-2; TRBD2 is a possible D gene (5 bases). V was pared by 5 bases and J by 5 bases, with 12 bases between. Germline V gives CDR1 SNHLY, CDR2 FYNNEI. CDR3 length equals 14 residues. The CDR3 spells CASSRESGTGELFF. CDR3 nucleotides: TGTGCCAGCAGTCGTGAATCGGGGACCGGGGAGCTGTTTTTT.

This clone was recorded a few times. DNA for the CDR3: TGTGCCTGGAGTTTAGGGGCCGGAAACACCATATATTTT. Residues: CAWSLGAGNTIYF. The chain carries TRBV30 and TRBJ1-3, with a weak D call TRBD1 (5 bases). Germline values: CDR1 GTSNPN, CDR2 SVGIG (reference sequence). The CDR3 contains 13 residues. Trimming took off 2 bases at V and 4 bases at J, with 9 bases between the two ends.

The chain employs TRBV5-6 and TRBJ1-1; no clear D gene. The ends were cut back, 1 base at V and 1 base at J, with 5 bases in the middle. The CDR3 has 13 amino acids. Looked up from germline, CDR1 is SGHDT and CDR2 is YYEEEE. The CDR3, as DNA: TGTGCCAGCAGCTTGATGACGAACACTGAAGCTTTCTTT. Protein product: CASSLMTNTEAFF.

This chain links TRBV5-6 with TRBJ2-7; TRBD1 matches at 9 bases. The CDR3 is made up of 15 amino acids. V shed 4 bases, J shed 5 bases, and the junction held 10 bases outside the gene matches. Germline V CDR1 and CDR2: SGHDT, YYEEEE. The CDR3 is CASSLVGTGIDEQYF. The CDR3 coding sequence is TGTGCCAGCAGCCTGGTGGGGACAGGGATTGACGAGCAGTACTTC.

The chain employs TRBV19 and TRBJ1-1, with 7 bases lining up with TRBD1. J lost 7 bases, V lost 5 bases, and 4 bases had no gene match. This CDR3 contains 12 residues. Germline lookup yields CDR1 LNHDA and CDR2 SQIVND (reference sequence). The CDR3 DNA reads as TGTGCCAGTAGTTTCCGACAGGGTGAAGCTTTCTTT. Protein sequence: CASSFRQGEAFF.

This clone was recorded only once. This rearrangement joins TRBV2 to TRBJ2-1; D may be TRBD1 (6 bases). The V and J ends lost 8 bases and 7 bases respectively, with 24 bases between them. This CDR3 region has 16 residues. The germline V gene encodes CDR1 SNHLY and CDR2 FYNNEI. In nucleotides, the CDR3 is TGTGCCAGCGAACGGTCCGGGACACTATTACGAAATGAGCAGTTCTTC. The encoded protein is CASERSGTLLRNEQFF.

V gene TRBV9 combines with J gene TRBJ2-7, with a weak D call TRBD1 (5 bases). V lost 3 bases, J lost 1 base, and 14 bases lay in between. Germline CDR1 is SGDLS and CDR2 is YYNGEE. The CDR3 is 15 residues long. The CDR3 spells CASSAGAGRSYEQYF. The CDR3 DNA reads TGTGCCAGCAGCGCTGGGGCAGGGCGATCCTACGAGCAGTACTTC.

The chain employs TRBV3-1 (or the pseudogene TRBV3-2) and TRBJ2-1; D is possibly TRBD1 (5 bases). The CDR3 consists of 13 residues. Between the trimmed V and J ends, which lost 0 bases and 16 bases, there was a span of 16 bases. Germline CDR1 LGHDT, CDR2 YNNKEL (reference sequence). The chain's CDR3 is CASSQDWGGKGFF. CDR3 bases: TGTGCCAGCAGCCAAGATTGGGGCGGTAAAGGATTCTTC.

The chain couples TRBV5-6 to TRBJ2-3, with TRBD1 matching over 7 bases. The V gene end was trimmed by 0 bases and the J gene end by 5 bases; junction bases not matched to a gene: 3. This CDR3 is built from 14 residues. Germline V gives CDR1 SGHDT, CDR2 YYEEEE. The CDR3 coding sequence is TGTGCCAGCAGCTTGGGGGCAGGGGGAGATACGCAGTATTTT. Translated, it gives CASSLGAGGDTQYF.

V gene TRBV6-6 combines with J gene TRBJ1-1; TRBD1 is a possible D gene (6 bases). The CDR3 length is 16 residues. In germline, CDR1 is MNHNY, CDR2 SVGAGI (reference sequence). V gave up 4 bases and J gave up 5 bases, with 20 bases separating them. CDR3 DNA: TGTGCCAGCAGTTCCGAATTACAGGGCGGGGGGACTGAAGCTTTCTTT. Translating it yields CASSSELQGGGTEAFF.

This clone was seen more than once but under ten times. CDR3 nucleotides: TGTGCCAGTAGTATAGAAGGGGCTTTCAATCAGCCCCAGCATTTT. Its protein is CASSIEGAFNQPQHF. The gene calls are TRBV19 and TRBJ1-5; a possible D gene is TRBD1 (5 bases). The CDR3 is 15 amino acids. The germline gives CDR1 LNHDA, CDR2 SQIVND (reference sequence). The V end lost 0 bases, the J end lost 3 bases, and 9 bases lay between the germline ends.

The V gene is TRBV7-8, the J gene TRBJ2-7; D is ambiguous. Trimming left V 1 base short and J 4 bases short, with 8 bases between. Germline V lookup: CDR1 SGHVS, CDR2 FQNEAQ. The CDR3 is made up of 13 amino acids. The CDR3 DNA is TGTGCCAGCAGCTTAGAAACGGGTTACGAGCAGTACTTC. This gives the protein CASSLETGYEQYF.

J is TRBJ2-5 and V is TRBV12-3 or TRBV12-4; D remains unclear. V was clipped by 8 bases and J by 2 bases, with 9 bases between them. The CDR3 loop spans 12 amino acids. CDR3 nucleotide sequence: TGTGCCAGCGGGTGGGGTCAAGAGACCCAGTACTTC. Amino acid sequence: CASGWGQETQYF.

As concerns this clone: Since a much larger clone is just one base distant, this may be a read error. The chain's CDR3 is CASSLEMNTEAFF. The DNA of the CDR3 is TGTGCCAGCAGCTTAGAGATGAACACTGAAGCTTTCTTT. J is TRBJ1-1 and V is TRBV7-9; the D is unclear. The V gene lost 1 base and the J gene lost 0 bases, with 3 bases spanning the gap. CDR3 length equals 13 residues. In germline, CDR1 is SEHNR, CDR2 FQNEAQ (reference sequence).

This sequence joins TRBV5-6 and TRBJ1-1, with 9 bases that match TRBD1. Per germline, CDR1 SGHDT and CDR2 YYEEEE. Unmatched junction bases numbered 5, after V lost 1 base and J lost 10 bases. The CDR3 runs 13 residues. For the CDR3, the DNA is TGTGCCAGCAGCTTGATTATGGGACAGGGAGCTTTCTTT. This codes for CASSLIMGQGAFF.

The table lists this clone with many counts. The chain recombines TRBV2 with TRBJ1-6; 8 bases fit TRBD1. The V segment lost 5 bases and the J segment 7 bases; nucleotides outside the gene matches: 4. The germline CDR1 and CDR2 sequences are SNHLY and FYNNEI. CDR3 length equals 14 residues. The chain's CDR3 is CASSNGQGNSPLHF. The CDR3 DNA follows: TGTGCCAGCAGTAACGGACAGGGAAATTCACCCCTCCACTTT.

V gene TRBV14 combines with J gene TRBJ1-3; no firm D call. The CDR3 runs 12 residues. V shed 1 base and J shed 9 bases, with 7 bases lying between them. Germline V gene sequence: CDR1 SGHDN, CDR2 FVKESK. This chain's CDR3 is CASSQAVGTIYF. DNA of the CDR3: TGTGCCAGCAGCCAAGCAGTAGGCACCATATATTTT.

This clone has more than one count but fewer than ten. The chain joins TRBV6-5 to TRBJ1-2; possibly TRBD1 for D (5 bases). Trimming left V 8 bases short and J 6 bases short, with 16 bases between. The CDR3 consists of 13 residues. The V gene's germline CDR1 is MNHEY and CDR2 SVGAGI. The CDR3 nucleotides are TGTGCCAGCGGGCAGGGAGCACTCCATGGCTACACCTTC. It encodes CASGQGALHGYTF.

The chain uses TRBV5-4 and TRBJ1-6, with D hard to call. The CDR3 is made up of 14 amino acids. The germline gives CDR1 SGHNT, CDR2 YYREEE (reference sequence). V shed 0 bases and J shed 9 bases, with 10 bases lying between them. CDR3 sequence: CASSLGGSPSPLHF. In DNA, the CDR3 is TGTGCCAGCAGCTTGGGAGGTTCCCCTTCACCCCTCCACTTT.

The gene calls are TRBV7-3 and TRBJ2-3; 7 bases are shared with TRBD2. The CDR3 is 13 amino acids. Trimming removed 6 bases from V and 4 bases from J; junction bases left unmatched: 4. Germline loops: CDR1 SGHTA, CDR2 FQGTGA. In DNA, the CDR3 is TGTGCCAGCAGTTGGACTAGTCCAGATACGCAGTATTTT. Protein product: CASSWTSPDTQYF.

This clone showed up just once. This chain joins TRBV15 and TRBJ1-2; 7 nucleotides agree with TRBD1. V shed 4 bases and J 8 bases; nucleotides not matched to a gene: 7. The germline V gene encodes CDR1 LNHNV and CDR2 YYDKDF (reference sequence). The CDR3 is made up of 13 amino acids. CDR3 amino acids: CATSTRRGDGYTF. DNA of the CDR3: TGTGCCACCAGCACCCGCAGGGGGGACGGCTACACCTTC. The full variable domain, in which reference TRBV15 and TRBJ1-2 provide the parts outside the CDR3, is DAMVIQNPRYQVTQFGKPVTLSCSQTLNHNVMYWYQQKSSQAPKLLFHYYDKDFNNEADTPDNFQSRRPNTSFCFLDIRSPGLGDTAMYLCATSTRRGDGYTFGSGTRLTVV.